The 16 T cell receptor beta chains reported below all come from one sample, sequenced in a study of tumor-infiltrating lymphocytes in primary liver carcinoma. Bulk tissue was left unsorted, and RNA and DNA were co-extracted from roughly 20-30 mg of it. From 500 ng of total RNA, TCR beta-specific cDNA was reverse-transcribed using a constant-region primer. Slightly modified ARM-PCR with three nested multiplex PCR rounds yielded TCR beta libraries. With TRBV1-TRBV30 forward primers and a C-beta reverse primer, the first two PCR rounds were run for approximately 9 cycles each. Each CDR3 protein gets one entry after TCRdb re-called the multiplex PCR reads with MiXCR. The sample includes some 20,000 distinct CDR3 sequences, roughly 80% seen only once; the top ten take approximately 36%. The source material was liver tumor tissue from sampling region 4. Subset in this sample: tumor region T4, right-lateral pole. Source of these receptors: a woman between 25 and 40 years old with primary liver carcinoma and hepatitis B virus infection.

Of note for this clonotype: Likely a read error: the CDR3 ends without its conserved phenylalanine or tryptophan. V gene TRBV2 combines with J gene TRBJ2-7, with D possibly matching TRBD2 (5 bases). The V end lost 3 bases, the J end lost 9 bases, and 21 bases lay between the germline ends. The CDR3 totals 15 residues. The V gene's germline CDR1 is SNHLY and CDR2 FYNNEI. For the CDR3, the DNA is TGTGCCAGCAGTGATCTGCGGCCGGGAACCTATGCGCAGTACTTA. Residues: CASSDLRPGTYAQYL.

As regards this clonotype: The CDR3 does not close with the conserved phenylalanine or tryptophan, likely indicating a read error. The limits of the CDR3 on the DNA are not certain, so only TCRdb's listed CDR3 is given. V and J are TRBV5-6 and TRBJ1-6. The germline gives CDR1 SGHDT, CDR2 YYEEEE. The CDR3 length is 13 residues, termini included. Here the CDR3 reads CASSLVALGSPLL.

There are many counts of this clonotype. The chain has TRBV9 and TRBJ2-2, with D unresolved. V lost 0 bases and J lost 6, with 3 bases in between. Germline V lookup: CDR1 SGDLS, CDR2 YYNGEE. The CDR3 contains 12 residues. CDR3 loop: CASSVDSGELFF. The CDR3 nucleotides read TGTGCCAGCAGCGTAGATTCCGGGGAGCTGTTTTTT.

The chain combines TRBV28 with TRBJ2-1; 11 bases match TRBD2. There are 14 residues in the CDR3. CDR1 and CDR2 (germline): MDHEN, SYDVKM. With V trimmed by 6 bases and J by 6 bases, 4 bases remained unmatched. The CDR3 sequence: CASRGTSGVNEQFF. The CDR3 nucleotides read TGTGCCAGCAGAGGGACTAGCGGCGTCAATGAGCAGTTCTTC.

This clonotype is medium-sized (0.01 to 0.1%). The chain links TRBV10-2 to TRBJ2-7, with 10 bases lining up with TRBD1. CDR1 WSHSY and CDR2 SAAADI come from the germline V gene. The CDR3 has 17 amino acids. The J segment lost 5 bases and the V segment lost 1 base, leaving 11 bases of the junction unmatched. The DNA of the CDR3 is TGCGCCAGCAGTGAGTTTCTCCTAGGACAGGGGGACCACGAGCAGTACTTC. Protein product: CASSEFLLGQGDHEQYF.

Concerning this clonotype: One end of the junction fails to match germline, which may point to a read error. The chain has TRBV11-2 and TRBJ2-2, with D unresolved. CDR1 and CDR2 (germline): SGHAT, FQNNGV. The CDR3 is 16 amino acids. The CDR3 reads CASSDGRNTNTGELFF. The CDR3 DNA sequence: TGTGCCAGCAGCGACGGACGCAACACGAACACAGGGGAGCTGTTTTTT. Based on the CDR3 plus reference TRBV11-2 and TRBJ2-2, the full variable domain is EAGVAQSPRYKIIEKRQSVAFWCNPISGHATLYWYQQILGQGPKLLIQFQNNGVVDDSQLPKDRFSAERLKGVDSTLKIQPAKLEDSAVYLCASSDGRNTNTGELFFGEGSRLTVL.

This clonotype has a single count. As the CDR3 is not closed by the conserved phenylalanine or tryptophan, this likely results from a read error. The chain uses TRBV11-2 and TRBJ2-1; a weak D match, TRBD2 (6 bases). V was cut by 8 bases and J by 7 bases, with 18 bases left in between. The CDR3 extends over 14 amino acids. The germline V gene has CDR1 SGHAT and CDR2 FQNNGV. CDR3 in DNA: TGTGCCAGCGGCCTTGGGGGGACGTGGAATGAGCAGTTCATC. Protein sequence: CASGLGGTWNEQFI.

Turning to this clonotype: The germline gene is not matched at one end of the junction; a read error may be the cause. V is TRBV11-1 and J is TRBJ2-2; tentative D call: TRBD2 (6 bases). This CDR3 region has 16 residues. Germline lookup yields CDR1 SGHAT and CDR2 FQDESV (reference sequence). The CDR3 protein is CASSRDMAGMSGELFF. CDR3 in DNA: TGTGCCAGCAGCAGGGATATGGCGGGAATGTCCGGGGAGCTATTTTTT.

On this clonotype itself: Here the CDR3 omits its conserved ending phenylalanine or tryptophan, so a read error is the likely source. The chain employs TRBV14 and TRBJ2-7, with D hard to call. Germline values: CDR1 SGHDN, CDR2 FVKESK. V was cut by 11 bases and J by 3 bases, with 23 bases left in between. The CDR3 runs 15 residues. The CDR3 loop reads CAGSQAAVTDYEQYL. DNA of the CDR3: TGTGCCGGAAGCCAGGCGGCGGTGACTGACTACGAGCAGTACCTC.

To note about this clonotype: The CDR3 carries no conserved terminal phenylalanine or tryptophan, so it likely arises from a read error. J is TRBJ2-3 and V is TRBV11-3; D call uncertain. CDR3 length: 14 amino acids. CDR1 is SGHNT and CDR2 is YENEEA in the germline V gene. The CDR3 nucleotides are TGTGCCAGCAGCTTAGATGGGTCCACAGATACACAGTATTAT. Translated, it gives CASSLDGSTDTQYY.

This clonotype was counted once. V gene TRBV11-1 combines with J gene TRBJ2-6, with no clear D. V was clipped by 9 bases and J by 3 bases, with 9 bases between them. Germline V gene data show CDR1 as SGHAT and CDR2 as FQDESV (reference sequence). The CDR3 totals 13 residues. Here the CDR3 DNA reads TGTGCCAGTTCACCCTTTGGGGCCAACGTCCTGACTTTC. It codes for CASSPFGANVLTF.

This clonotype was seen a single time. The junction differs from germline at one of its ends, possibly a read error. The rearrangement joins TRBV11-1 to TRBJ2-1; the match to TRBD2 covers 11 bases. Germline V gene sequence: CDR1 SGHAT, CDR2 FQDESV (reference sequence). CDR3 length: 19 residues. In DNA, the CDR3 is TGTGCCAGCAGCTTACGCCCGGGACTAGCGGCTTATTCCTACAGTGAGCAGTCCTTC. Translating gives CASSLRPGLAAYSYSEQSF. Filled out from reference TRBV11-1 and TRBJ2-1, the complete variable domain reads EAEVAQSPRYKITEKSQAVAFWCDPISGHATLYWYRQILGQGPELLVQFQDESVVDDSQLPKDRFSAERLKGVDSTLKIQPAELGDSAMYLCASSLRPGLAAYSYSEQSFGPGTRLTVL.

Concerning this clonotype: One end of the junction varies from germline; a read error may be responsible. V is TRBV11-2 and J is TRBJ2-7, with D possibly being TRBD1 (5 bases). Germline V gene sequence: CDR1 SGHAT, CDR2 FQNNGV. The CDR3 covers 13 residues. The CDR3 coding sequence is TGTGTCAGCAGCCCAGGGAACGCCTACGAGCAGTACTTC. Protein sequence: CVSSPGNAYEQYF.

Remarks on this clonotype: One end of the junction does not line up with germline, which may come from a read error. The DNA for the CDR3 is TGCAGTGATAGAGACTCCCGGGGGACTAGCGGGGGCTATGAGCAATTCTTC. Protein product: CSDRDSRGTSGGYEQFF. The chain recombines TRBV20-1 with TRBJ2-1; 14 bases line up with TRBD2. This CDR3 has 17 residues. Germline V CDR1 and CDR2: DFQATT, SNEGSKA (reference sequence).

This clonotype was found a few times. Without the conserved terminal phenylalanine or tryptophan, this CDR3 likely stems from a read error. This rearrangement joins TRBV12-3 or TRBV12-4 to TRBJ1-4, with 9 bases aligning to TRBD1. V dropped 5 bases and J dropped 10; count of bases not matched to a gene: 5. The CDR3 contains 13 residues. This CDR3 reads CASSLRQGGKLFL. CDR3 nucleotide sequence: TGTGCCAGCAGTCTCAGACAGGGGGGAAAACTGTTTCTT.

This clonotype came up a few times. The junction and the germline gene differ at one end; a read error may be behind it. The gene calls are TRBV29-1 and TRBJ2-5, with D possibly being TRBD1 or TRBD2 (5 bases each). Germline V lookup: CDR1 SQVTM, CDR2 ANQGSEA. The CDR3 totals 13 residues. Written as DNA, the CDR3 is TGCAGCGTTGAGGGTTTTATTGTAGGGACCCAGTATTTC. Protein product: CSVEGFIVGTQYF.